The sequence of this TCR beta chain was determined in a study of cytomegalovirus exposure and HLA in healthy donors. Study-wide findings and caveats: As was reported, the HLA-A and HLA-B alleles of most subjects were accurately predicted from TCR beta sequences.

Germline trimming cut 4 bases from V and 5 bases from J; bases unmatched to any gene: 10. The CDR3 extends over 16 amino acids. CDR1 and CDR2 from the germline V gene are MNHEY and SVGAGI. Primers for the PCR totalled 60 Vbeta and 13 Jbeta. As handled by the study authors: Later, some 75 million unique TCR beta chains were counted in an analysis, and 8.5 million to 13 million of them were shared. Measured with immunoSEQ multiplex PCR; TCRdb has only the in-frame clones, and not every one. V and J calls plus clone size are reproduced from that table; the DNA served to infer D and trimming. This sample has 200,000 or so clones, with around 82% found just once. Regarding this clone: Its antigen is currently unknown.

The donors, nominally healthy at sampling, likely had unrecorded immune exposures. The rearrangement joins TRBV6-5 to TRBJ1-4, with 7 bases aligning to TRBD1. This clonotype was obtained from a boy between 10 and 17 years old in good health and CMV-seronegative. The sequencing sample was made of PBMCs. DNA of the CDR3: TGTGCCAGCAGTTCTATAGACAGGGCCCGAAATGAAAAACTGTTTTTT. It codes for CASSSIDRARNEKLFF.